This T cell receptor beta chain was observed in a study of glioma-infiltrating T cells. Study conclusions and caveats: Above-expected tissue-blood divergence occurred in all gliomas, most in low-grade ones.

Amplification of TCR alpha and beta CDR3 regions from RNA used iRepertoire nested multiplex PCR. TCRdb ran MiXCR on the multiplex PCR reads and lists one entry per CDR3 protein. The sample includes approximately 120,000 distinct CDR3 sequences, approximately 23% seen only once; the top ten take roughly 15%. CDR1 and CDR2 (germline): MDHEN, SYDVKM. V shed 7 bases and J shed 4 bases, with 7 bases lying between them. The CDR3 consists of 11 residues. This clonotype was seen many times. No antigen is known for it. The sequenced sample was glioma tissue, nonneoplastic brain tissue, or PBMCs (not recorded which). This TCR was recovered from a human donor with low-grade glioma or glioblastoma, undergoing nonglioma brain surgery, or in good health (not recorded which). This sequence joins TRBV28 and TRBJ1-2; tentatively, D is TRBD1 (5 bases). CDR3 protein: CASTRGYGYTF. For the CDR3, the DNA is TGTGCCAGCACGAGGGGCTATGGCTACACCTTC.